The T cell receptor (beta chain) described here comes from a study of blood T cell repertoires in COVID-19. Study-wide background: Acute and convalescent COVID-19 samples came from the United States, Italy and Spain.

The length of the CDR3 is 16 residues. After removal of 4 bases from V and 0 bases from J, the junction contained 8 bases not matched to a gene. Germline V lookup: CDR1 SGHTA, CDR2 FQGNSA. The data were produced by immunoSEQ multiplex PCR, yet TCRdb's version contains in-frame clones alone and is incomplete. The repertoire holds around 64,000 clones, with under 95% as singletons. This clone was seen only once. Sequenced input: peripheral blood. The receptor was derived from a human donor in a cohort sampled during active COVID-19. The chain couples TRBV7-2 to TRBJ1-2; 7 bases line up with TRBD1. CDR3 sequence (DNA): TGTGCCAGCAGCTCAAACAGGGGCCCAGCTAACTATGGCTACACCTTC. Translated: CASSSNRGPANYGYTF. The full variable domain, with the rest looked up from reference TRBV7-2 and TRBJ1-2, is GAGVSQSPSNKVTEKGKDVELRCDPISGHTALYWYRQSLGQGLEFLIYFQGNSAPDKSGLPSDRFSAERTGGSVSTLTIQRTQQEDSAVYLCASSSNRGPANYGYTFGSGTRLTVV.